This entry features one TCR beta chain sequence. Participants' reported clinical history set cohort assignment. Exposed participants encountered a COVID-19 case during the 2 weeks preceding study entry. This specimen comes from a study of blood T cell repertoires in COVID-19. Overall study: T cells, B-cell-depleted T cells, or PBMCs supplied cDNA or gDNA.

Per the study methods: Nucleated cell number was recorded as an estimate derived from reference gene primer amplification. Produced via immunoSEQ multiplex PCR; TCRdb's table is partial and in-frame only. That table gives V, J and clone size, and the DNA gave D and trimming. Here the sample spans fewer than 250,000 clones, about four fifths being singletons. The CDR3 loop spans 15 amino acids. The ends were cut back, 5 bases at V and 3 bases at J, with 15 bases in the middle. Germline V lookup: CDR1 SGHTA, CDR2 FQGNSA. This clonotype originated in a woman aged 40-49 years who had been exposed to COVID-19. The sample comprised PBMCs or T cells enriched from blood (not recorded which). The rearrangement joins TRBV7-2 to TRBJ2-3; D possibly corresponds to TRBD1 (5 bases). CDR3 sequence (DNA): TGTGCCAGCAGCCCAGGGCTGGGGCGGACAGATACGCAGTATTTT. Protein product: CASSPGLGRTDTQYF.